This TCR beta chain was recorded in a study of blood T cell repertoires in COVID-19. Across the whole study: COVID-19 samples, acute and convalescent, were from the United States, Italy and Spain. The cDNA or gDNA used as material had been derived from T cells, B-cell-depleted T cells, or PBMCs.

CDR1 and CDR2 (germline): MNHNS, SASEGT. The CDR3 covers 15 residues. The V segment lost 0 bases and the J segment 7 bases; nucleotides outside the gene matches: 9. In the authors' methods: From reference gene primer amplification, estimates of nucleated cell counts were derived. The data were produced by immunoSEQ multiplex PCR, yet TCRdb's version contains in-frame clones alone and is incomplete. V, J and clone size derive from that table, while D and trimming were established from the DNA sequence. The sample consists of roughly 82,000 clones, more than 70% of them appearing once. Sample: peripheral blood. The J gene is TRBJ2-7, the V gene TRBV6-1, with 7 bases lining up with TRBD1. The TCR was taken from a woman aged 60-75 years with acute or convalescent COVID-19. This chain's CDR3 is CASSEASGGTGEQYF. In nucleotides, the CDR3 is TGTGCCAGCAGTGAAGCGTCAGGGGGAACGGGGGAGCAGTACTTC.